The 26 T cell receptor beta chains presented below share a single source sample, sequenced in a study of OX40 agonist ivuxolimab in advanced cancers. The method was immunoSEQ multiplex PCR; TCRdb's version includes in-frame clones alone and lacks a portion of them. Of around 70,000 clones in the sample, about 91% were seen once. Sample: CD4+ or CD8+ T cells sorted from blood, taken in a trial of the OX40 agonist ivuxolimab. The receptor source for this set is an adult with an advanced solid tumor such as melanoma, head and neck, liver or kidney cancer.

The J gene is TRBJ2-5, the V gene TRBV6-5; 7 bases are a match to TRBD1. There are 13 residues in the CDR3. Germline CDR1 reads MNHEY; CDR2 reads SVGAGI. Unmatched junction bases numbered 4, after V lost 7 bases and J lost 2 bases. CDR3 sequence reads: CASKGTAQETQYF. The CDR3, as DNA: TGTGCCAGCAAAGGGACAGCACAAGAGACCCAGTACTTC.

This clone turned up a few times. V gene TRBV7-3 combines with J gene TRBJ2-6; no clear D gene. V was cut by 2 bases and J by 0 bases, with 8 bases left in between. Germline assignment: CDR1 SGHTA and CDR2 FQGTGA. There are 16 residues in the CDR3. CDR3 sequence reads: CASSLFAGSGANVLTF. The CDR3 nucleotides are TGTGCCAGCAGCTTATTCGCCGGCTCTGGGGCCAACGTCCTGACTTTC.

The chain links TRBV6-5 to TRBJ1-2, with 7 bases matching TRBD1. The CDR3 totals 14 residues. Germline lookup yields CDR1 MNHEY and CDR2 SVGAGI. V lost 10 bases and J lost 2; bases outside the gene matches: 10. CDR3 in DNA: TGTGCCACCAAGGGGCAGGGGGGAAACTATGGCTACACCTTC. Residues: CATKGQGGNYGYTF.

The chain employs TRBV28 and TRBJ1-2; TRBD1 is a possible D gene (5 bases). Trimming took 3 bases from V and 3 from J, leaving 17 bases between them. Per the germline V gene, CDR1 is MDHEN and CDR2 is SYDVKM. There are 16 residues in the CDR3. CDR3 nucleotides: TGTGCCAGCAGTTTGGGTTCGGCAGGGAGACACTATGGCTACACCTTC. Its protein is CASSLGSAGRHYGYTF.

V gene TRBV25-1 combines with J gene TRBJ2-1, with TRBD2 as a possible D gene (7 bases). Deletions cut 8 bases from V and 9 bases from J, with 17 bases between. The germline CDR1 and CDR2 sequences are MGHDK and SYGVNS. This CDR3 region has 13 residues. This chain's CDR3 is CASLGGGTGEQFF. CDR3 nucleotides: TGTGCCAGCCTAGGGGGGGGGACCGGTGAGCAGTTCTTC.

The chain recombines TRBV11-2 with TRBJ2-1; D is unresolved. The length of the CDR3 is 13 residues. CDR1 is SGHAT and CDR2 is FQNNGV in the germline V gene. The germline V and J ends were trimmed by 3 bases and 3 bases, with 6 bases remaining between them. CDR3 DNA: TGTGCCAGCAGCTTTACATTCTACAATGAGCAGTTCTTC. Translating gives CASSFTFYNEQFF.

In this sample, this clone turned up once. V and J are TRBV9 and TRBJ2-1; D gene uncertain. CDR3 length: 16 amino acids. The V gene lost 0 bases and the J gene lost 4 bases, with 14 bases spanning the gap. Germline lookup yields CDR1 SGDLS and CDR2 YYNGEE. In DNA, the CDR3 is TGTGCCAGCAGCGTAGGATCCCCGACCGAATACAATGAGCAGTTCTTC. It encodes CASSVGSPTEYNEQFF.

The chain uses TRBV7-9 and TRBJ2-7, with D tentatively TRBD2 (5 bases). Germline-derived CDR1 and CDR2 are SEHNR and FQNEAQ (reference sequence). V lost 5 bases and J lost 2, with 16 bases in between. The CDR3 is made up of 15 amino acids. The CDR3 is CASSPNSGGTYEQYF. CDR3 DNA: TGTGCCAGCAGCCCCAACAGCGGCGGAACCTACGAGCAGTACTTC.

V and J are TRBV6-1 and TRBJ2-1; D is perhaps TRBD1 or TRBD2 (5 bases each). V lost 5 bases and J 2 bases, leaving 10 bases between the germline ends. The CDR3 runs to 14 residues. Germline V gene sequence: CDR1 MNHNS, CDR2 SASEGT. The CDR3 protein is CASSLVGPYNEQFF. CDR3 bases: TGTGCCAGCAGTCTGGTGGGACCCTACAATGAGCAGTTCTTC.

The chain joins TRBV6-1 to TRBJ2-7; TRBD1 is a possible D gene (6 bases). The CDR3 extends over 14 amino acids. The V and J ends lost 6 bases and 0 bases respectively, with 12 bases between them. CDR1 is MNHNS and CDR2 is SASEGT in the germline V gene. The CDR3 region has the DNA TGTGCCAGCAGCAGGACAGCCAGCTCCTACGAGCAGTACTTC. Protein: CASSRTASSYEQYF.

V and J are TRBV19 and TRBJ2-3, with D tentatively TRBD2 (6 bases). Deletions cut 6 bases from V and 5 bases from J, with 9 bases between. This CDR3 spans 12 amino acids. Looked up from germline, CDR1 is LNHDA and CDR2 is SQIVND (reference sequence). CDR3 coding DNA: TGTGCCAGTAGCGGGAGAATAGATACGCAGTATTTT. Translated: CASSGRIDTQYF.

The V gene is TRBV9, the J gene TRBJ2-2; D is unclear. V was shortened by 0 bases and J by 4 bases, with 7 bases between the two germline ends. Germline assignment: CDR1 SGDLS and CDR2 YYNGEE. CDR3 length equals 14 residues. The CDR3 reads CASSVGRVTGELFF. CDR3 nucleotide sequence: TGTGCCAGCAGCGTAGGAAGAGTCACCGGGGAGCTGTTTTTT.

This clone has a single count. The same CDR3 arises from other DNA sequences in this sample as well. This chain joins TRBV5-5 and TRBJ2-5, with 9 nucleotides matching TRBD2. The CDR3 covers 16 residues. CDR1 SGHKS and CDR2 YYEKEE come from the germline V gene (reference sequence). Germline trimming cut 0 bases from V and 2 bases from J; bases unmatched to any gene: 5. The CDR3: CASSLGSGGNQETQYF. CDR3 in DNA: TGTGCCAGCAGCTTGGGGAGCGGGGGGAATCAAGAGACCCAGTACTTC.

This chain connects TRBV10-3 to TRBJ1-4; no definite D call. Germline CDR1 and CDR2: ENHRY and SYGVKD. This CDR3 comprises 13 residues. V lost 3 bases, J lost 2 bases, and 4 bases lay in between. CDR3 nucleotides: TGTGCCATCAGTGAAGGTACTAATGAAAAACTGTTTTTT. This gives the protein CAISEGTNEKLFF.

J is TRBJ1-6 and V is TRBV6-1; 7 bases match TRBD1. The CDR3 has 18 residues. Germline lookup yields CDR1 MNHNS and CDR2 SASEGT. The junction had 18 bases not matched to a gene; V was cut back by 4 bases and J by 9 bases. CDR3 in DNA: TGTGCCAGCAGTGGCCCTAGAGATGACAGGGTCGTAAGTTCACCCCTCCACTTT. As protein: CASSGPRDDRVVSSPLHF.

CDR3 DNA sequence: TGTGCCACTCTTCCTCAAGAGACCCAGTACTTC. This gives the protein CATLPQETQYF. The rearrangement uses TRBV6-4 and TRBJ2-5; D is uncertain. From germline, CDR1 is MRHNA and CDR2 SNTAGT. The CDR3 spans 11 residues. V lost 10 bases and J lost 2, with 8 bases in between.

As for this clone: This CDR3 is also generated by other DNA sequences in the sample. This rearrangement joins TRBV7-9 to TRBJ2-7; D unclear. Germline V CDR1 and CDR2: SEHNR, FQNEAQ (reference sequence). CDR3 length: 12 amino acids. V gave up 5 bases and J gave up 4 bases, with 9 bases separating them. CDR3: CASSPRSYEQYF. The CDR3 DNA reads TGTGCCAGCAGCCCCCGATCGTACGAGCAGTACTTC.

The gene calls are TRBV2 and TRBJ1-5; the D gene is possibly TRBD1 (5 bases). This CDR3 has 14 amino acids. Germline loops: CDR1 SNHLY, CDR2 FYNNEI. Trimming shortened V by 7 bases and J by 3 bases, and 13 bases separated the two germline ends. CDR3 protein: CASTEQVDNQPQHF. The CDR3 coding sequence is TGTGCCAGCACCGAACAGGTGGACAATCAGCCCCAGCATTTT.

Here the CDR3 DNA reads TGTGCCGGGGGACAGGTGAACTACGAGCAGTACTTC. Translated: CAGGQVNYEQYF. V gene TRBV6-1 combines with J gene TRBJ2-7; 8 bases map to TRBD1. This CDR3 spans 12 amino acids. Trimming at V came to 11 bases and at J to 3 bases, leaving 6 bases not matched to a gene. From germline, CDR1 is MNHNS and CDR2 SASEGT.

The CDR3 coding sequence is TGTGCCAGCAGTGCCGACGGGTACCTGAGCTCTGGAAACACCATATATTTT. Its protein product is CASSADGYLSSGNTIYF. This chain joins TRBV25-1 and TRBJ1-3; no firm D call. CDR1 MGHDK and CDR2 SYGVNS come from the germline V gene. V lost 4 bases and J lost 0, with 16 bases in between. This CDR3 is built from 17 residues.

This rearrangement joins TRBV28 to TRBJ1-1, with TRBD1 matching 9 bases. Germline V gene lookup returns CDR1 MDHEN and CDR2 SYDVKM. The CDR3 runs 14 residues. V trimming: 4 bases; J trimming: 4 bases; junction bases outside the gene matches: 4. The CDR3 loop reads CASSSGQGGTEAFF. The CDR3 DNA reads TGTGCCAGCAGTTCGGGACAGGGAGGCACTGAAGCTTTCTTT. Drawing the rest from reference TRBV28 and TRBJ1-1, the complete variable domain is DVKVTQSSRYLVKRTGEKVFLECVQDMDHENMFWYRQDPGLGLRLIYFSYDVKMKEKGDIPEGYSVSREKKERFSLILESASTNQTSMYLCASSSGQGGTEAFFGQGTRLTVV.

This clone occurred once. The chain has TRBV10-3 and TRBJ2-1; D is perhaps TRBD1 or TRBD2 (5 bases each). The CDR3 extends over 16 amino acids. The V gene's germline CDR1 is ENHRY and CDR2 SYGVKD. V was trimmed by 6 bases and J by 5 bases, leaving 20 bases between them. CDR3 sequence reads: CAIRAARDERDNEQFF. The DNA for the CDR3 is TGTGCCATCAGGGCGGCTCGGGACGAGAGGGACAATGAGCAGTTCTTC.

The rearrangement links TRBV18 to TRBJ2-2; D call uncertain. With 0 bases removed from V and 5 bases from J, the gap between germline ends came to 7 bases. Germline CDR1 reads KGHSH; CDR2 reads LQKENI. The CDR3 length is 14 residues. The CDR3 DNA sequence: TGTGCCAGCTCACCACCAGGGATGACCGGGGAGCTGTTTTTT. It specifies CASSPPGMTGELFF.

The CDR3 coding sequence is TGTGCCAGCAGACCCGGGACAGGGGGTAATCAGCCCCAGCATTTT. Its translation: CASRPGTGGNQPQHF. This sequence joins TRBV2 and TRBJ1-5, with 11 bases matching TRBD1. The CDR3 has 15 amino acids. Germline V gene sequence: CDR1 SNHLY, CDR2 FYNNEI. The junction had 5 bases not matched to a gene; V was cut back by 6 bases and J by 4 bases. The complete variable domain, with remaining parts taken from reference TRBV2 and TRBJ1-5, reads EPEVTQTPSHQVTQMGQEVILRCVPISNHLYFYWYRQILGQKVEFLVSFYNNEISEKSEIFDDQFSVERPDGSNFTLKIRSTKLEDSAMYFCASRPGTGGNQPQHFGDGTRLSIL.

This clone was observed a few times. This sequence joins TRBV2 and TRBJ1-5; maybe TRBD1 (6 bases). The CDR3 totals 15 residues. Looked up from germline, CDR1 is SNHLY and CDR2 is FYNNEI. The germline V and J ends were trimmed by 2 bases and 7 bases, with 15 bases remaining between them. CDR3 sequence reads: CASSENRERFQPQHF. CDR3 DNA sequence: TGTGCCAGCAGTGAAAACAGGGAGAGGTTCCAGCCCCAGCATTTT.

For the CDR3, the DNA is TGCAGCGTTGAAGATCGCCGGGACGGACCGGATACGCAGTATTTT. Translated, it gives CSVEDRRDGPDTQYF. The chain has TRBV29-1 and TRBJ2-3, with D perhaps assigned TRBD1 or TRBD2 (5 bases each). V lost 0 bases to trimming and J lost 6 bases, with 16 bases between them. CDR1 is SQVTM, CDR2 ANQGSEA, per germline. The CDR3 covers 15 residues.